These 32 T cell receptor beta chains came from one sample sequenced in a study of post-analysis software for immune sequencing data (dated by TCRdb to between 2014 and 2017). What the work shows at the level of the full study, not this receptor alone: Roughly 5 TRBV segments, including TRBV5-6, TRBV5-1 and TRBV20-1, were significantly more frequent in patients than controls.

Their recognized antigens are unknown. The library was obtained by PCR. Sequencing instrument: Illumina HiSeq 2500. To reduce PCR and sequencing biases, unique molecular identifiers were incorporated into the TCR beta cDNA libraries. TCRdb's own reprocessing of the public reads used fastp at Q25 and MiXCR and kept productive beta chains. Each entry merges the rows of one CDR3 protein and shows their most common DNA and genes. For this sample there are approximately 770,000 distinct CDR3 sequences; just over 45% appear just once. The ten top clones hold over 4.5% of the sample. The sequenced sample consisted of blood. The receptors originated from a girl between 5 and 17 years old with multiple sclerosis.

This clonotype came up a few times. The rearrangement uses TRBV20-1 and TRBJ2-5, with a tentative D call TRBD2 (5 bases). Trimming left V 5 bases short and J 5 bases short, with 18 bases between. CDR3 size: 14 residues. CDR1 is DFQATT and CDR2 is SNEGSKA in the germline V gene (reference sequence). CDR3 region: CSAPRASEVETQYF. The CDR3, as DNA: TGCAGTGCTCCCCGGGCCTCGGAGGTGGAGACCCAGTACTTC.

The gene calls are TRBV14 and TRBJ2-4; the D gene is possibly TRBD1 (6 bases). V lost 5 bases, J lost 5 bases, and 13 bases lay in between. CDR1 and CDR2 from the germline V gene are SGHDN and FVKESK. The CDR3 sequence is 14 residues long. Here the CDR3 DNA reads TGTGCCAGCAGCACCCGGGACAACGAAAACATTCAGTACTTC. It is translated as CASSTRDNENIQYF.

This clonotype was found a few times. The chain employs TRBV12-3 or TRBV12-4 and TRBJ1-4; D gene unclear. CDR3 size: 13 residues. Trimming cost V 6 bases and J 13 bases, with 18 bases left between them. The CDR3 here is CASSPIMPGGLFF. The CDR3 nucleotides are TGTGCCAGCAGCCCTATCATGCCCGGAGGACTGTTTTTT.

The chain joins TRBV10-3 to TRBJ2-5; 8 bases fit TRBD1. V lost 4 bases, J lost 4 bases, and 8 bases stayed unmatched. In germline, CDR1 is ENHRY, CDR2 SYGVKD. CDR3 length: 15 residues. This chain's CDR3 is CAISVRQGAGETQYF. CDR3 nucleotides: TGTGCCATCAGTGTACGCCAGGGGGCGGGAGAGACCCAGTACTTC.

V usage is TRBV7-2 and J usage is TRBJ2-7, with 12 bases identical to TRBD2. The germline CDR1 and CDR2 sequences are SGHTA and FQGNSA. J lost 3 bases, V lost 1 base, and 7 bases had no gene match. CDR3 length equals 17 residues. CDR3 in DNA: TGTGCCAGCAGCTTAGGCCCGACTAGCGGGAGTGGCTACGAGCAGTACTTC. It yields the protein CASSLGPTSGSGYEQYF. Looking up the rest from reference TRBV7-2 and TRBJ2-7 gives the full variable domain: GAGVSQSPSNKVTEKGKDVELRCDPISGHTALYWYRQSLGQGLEFLIYFQGNSAPDKSGLPSDRFSAERTGGSVSTLTIQRTQQEDSAVYLCASSLGPTSGSGYEQYFGPGTRLTVT.

The chain links TRBV6-1 to TRBJ1-5; no definite D call. Germline V gives CDR1 MNHNS, CDR2 SASEGT. V was cut by 3 bases and J by 1 base, with 10 bases left in between. CDR3 length: 15 amino acids. CDR3 residues: CASSDPVWSNQPQHF. In DNA, the CDR3 is TGTGCCAGCAGTGATCCAGTTTGGAGCAATCAGCCCCAGCATTTT.

The sample holds a few counts of this clonotype. The CDR3 protein is CASSLLAGHQPQHF. In DNA, the CDR3 is TGTGCCAGCAGCTTGCTGGCAGGGCATCAGCCCCAGCATTTT. The rearrangement links TRBV5-5 to TRBJ1-5; a possible D gene is TRBD1 (5 bases). The V and J ends lost 1 base and 5 bases respectively, with 10 bases between them. The CDR3 runs 14 residues. CDR1 is SGHKS and CDR2 is YYEKEE in the germline V gene (reference sequence).

V is TRBV5-1 and J is TRBJ2-1, with 10 bases lining up with TRBD2. Germline CDR1 is SGHRS and CDR2 is YFSETQ. V lost 4 bases, J lost 9 bases, and 10 bases stayed unmatched. The CDR3 sequence is 15 residues long. In DNA form, the CDR3 reads TGCGCCAGCAGCGCGGTAGCGGGAGGATATGTTGAGCAGTTCTTC. This encodes CASSAVAGGYVEQFF.

With regard to this clonotype: A much larger clone differs by one base, so this may be a read error. V and J are TRBV11-2 and TRBJ2-1, with 11 bases matching TRBD2. The CDR3 runs 15 residues. Germline V gives CDR1 SGHAT, CDR2 FQNNGV. The CDR3 is CVSAWGTSGYNEQFF. The CDR3 DNA reads as TGTGTCAGCGCGTGGGGGACTAGCGGTTACAATGAGCAGTTCTTC.

The chain joins TRBV5-6 to TRBJ2-1; 9 nucleotides agree with TRBD2. Germline CDR1 is SGHDT and CDR2 is YYEEEE. The CDR3 totals 15 residues. Trimming removed 2 bases from V and 7 bases from J; junction bases left unmatched: 7. The CDR3 bases are TGTGCCAGCAGCTTCCGCGGGAGGGCGGGAAATGAGCAGTTCTTC. Its protein product is CASSFRGRAGNEQFF.

The chain carries TRBV4-2 and TRBJ2-3, with unresolved D. The germline V and J ends were trimmed by 1 base and 4 bases, with 15 bases remaining between them. This CDR3 is 16 amino acids long. Germline CDR1 LGHNA, CDR2 YNFKEQ. The CDR3 is CASSQGPSASPDTQYF. The CDR3 bases are TGTGCCAGCAGCCAAGGCCCCTCCGCCAGCCCAGATACGCAGTATTTT.

The chain couples TRBV15 to TRBJ2-1; either TRBD1 or TRBD2 may fit D (5 bases each). CDR3 length: 14 amino acids. V gave up 1 base and J gave up 5 bases, with 9 bases separating them. CDR1 LNHNV and CDR2 YYDKDF come from the germline V gene (reference sequence). Here the CDR3 reads CATSRAGTDNEQFF. In DNA form, the CDR3 reads TGTGCCACCAGCAGAGCCGGGACCGACAATGAGCAGTTCTTC.

The chain uses TRBV20-1 and TRBJ2-1, with D perhaps given as TRBD1 or TRBD2 (6 bases each). CDR3 length: 14 residues. CDR1 DFQATT and CDR2 SNEGSKA come from the germline V gene (reference sequence). Deletions cut 6 bases from V and 2 bases from J, with 14 bases between. CDR3 nucleotide sequence: TGCAGTGCCGCGTGGGGGGCCGCCTACAATGAGCAGTTCTTC. Translation gives CSAAWGAAYNEQFF.

This clonotype has more than one count but fewer than ten. V is TRBV6-5 and J is TRBJ1-2; D not resolved. This CDR3 is built from 14 residues. Trimming removed 7 bases at V and 2 bases at J, with 14 bases between. CDR1 is MNHEY and CDR2 is SVGAGI in the germline V gene. Written as DNA, the CDR3 is TGTGCCAGCACCTCTTGGGAGGGAAACTATGGCTACACCTTC. Its protein is CASTSWEGNYGYTF.

The CDR3: CASSVIRGGGNEQFF. CDR3 in DNA: TGCGCCAGCAGTGTGATAAGGGGAGGGGGAAATGAGCAGTTCTTC. The genes are TRBV10-2 and TRBJ2-1, with D maybe TRBD2 (7 bases). Germline values: CDR1 WSHSY, CDR2 SAAADI. V lost 4 bases and J lost 7, with 17 bases in between. This CDR3 is built from 15 residues.

V is TRBV10-3 and J is TRBJ2-7, with D tentatively TRBD1 (6 bases). V shed 10 bases and J shed 1 base, with 20 bases lying between them. Germline V gives CDR1 ENHRY, CDR2 SYGVKD. This CDR3 has 15 amino acids. CDR3 sequence (DNA): TGTGCCAGCGTCCGCGAGGACAGAGCATCCTACGAGCAGTACTTC. It encodes CASVREDRASYEQYF.

CDR3: CASSLANGALGVEQYF. The CDR3 bases are TGTGCCAGCAGCTTAGCCAACGGGGCTCTCGGAGTTGAGCAGTACTTC. The J gene is TRBJ2-4, the V gene TRBV7-9; D is possibly TRBD1 or TRBD2 (5 bases each). Germline V CDR1 and CDR2: SEHNR, FQNEAQ (reference sequence). The CDR3 spans 16 residues. The V and J ends lost 0 bases and 13 bases respectively, with 22 bases between them.

This chain connects TRBV11-2 to TRBJ2-5; 9 bases line up with TRBD2. The CDR3 sequence is 17 residues long. V was clipped by 6 bases and J by 3 bases; unmatched bases: 14. CDR1 SGHAT and CDR2 FQNNGV come from the germline V gene. CDR3 sequence (DNA): TGTGCCAGCAGAGAAGAGGGAACCTTAGCGGGAGAAGAGACCCAGTACTTC. This encodes CASREEGTLAGEETQYF.

This chain links TRBV20-1 with TRBJ1-4, with unresolved D. This CDR3 has 14 residues. Germline lookup yields CDR1 DFQATT and CDR2 SNEGSKA (reference sequence). Trimming took 0 bases from V and 0 from J, leaving 5 bases between them. The CDR3 nucleotides read TGCAGTGCTAGAGAGGCTGCAACTAATGAAAAACTGTTTTTT. Translating gives CSAREAATNEKLFF.

The rearrangement uses TRBV7-2 and TRBJ1-1; D gene ambiguous. This CDR3 has 13 residues. Germline CDR1 is SGHTA and CDR2 is FQGNSA. Trimming removed 3 bases from V and 3 bases from J, with 8 bases in between. In DNA, the CDR3 is TGTGCCAGCAGCTTTACGAGAGACACTGAAGCTTTCTTT. Its protein is CASSFTRDTEAFF.

For the CDR3, the DNA is TGCAGTGCTAGAGATGACGGAGGCTACGAGCAGTACTTC. It codes for CSARDDGGYEQYF. The chain joins TRBV20-1 to TRBJ2-7, with a tentative D call TRBD2 (5 bases). This CDR3 spans 13 amino acids. CDR1 and CDR2 from the germline V gene are DFQATT and SNEGSKA (reference sequence). V lost 0 bases and J 3 bases, leaving 9 bases between the germline ends.

The chain links TRBV24-1 to TRBJ1-5, with a possible D match to TRBD1 (6 bases). Germline CDR1 KGHDR, CDR2 SFDVKD. Deletions cut 1 base from V and 7 bases from J, with 10 bases between. This CDR3 has 14 amino acids. DNA of the CDR3: TGTGCCACCAGTGATTTACAGGGAACACAGCCCCAGCATTTT. Translating it yields CATSDLQGTQPQHF.

On this clonotype itself: A junction end diverges from the germline sequence, so it may reflect a read error. The genes are TRBV6-1 and TRBJ2-7; D not certain. CDR1 MNHNS and CDR2 SASEGT come from the germline V gene. This CDR3 has 13 residues. CDR3 amino acids: CAGSDDLSYEQYF. Written as DNA, the CDR3 is TGTGCCGGCAGTGATGACCTTTCCTACGAGCAGTACTTC.

This clonotype occurred a few times. The chain carries TRBV6-5 and TRBJ2-1; TRBD2 matches 7 bases. This CDR3 has 13 residues. J gave up 7 bases and V 6 bases, and 6 bases lay outside the gene matches. Germline assignment: CDR1 MNHEY and CDR2 SVGAGI. The CDR3 bases are TGTGCCAGCAGCCGTGACGGGGGGAATGAGCAGTTCTTC. As protein: CASSRDGGNEQFF.

In its sample, this clonotype was seen a few times. This chain joins TRBV3-1 and TRBJ2-7; 10 nucleotides match TRBD2. The germline V gene has CDR1 LGHDT and CDR2 YNNKEL (reference sequence). CDR3 length: 15 amino acids. J lost 3 bases, V lost 5 bases, and 7 bases had no gene match. CDR3 nucleotide sequence: TGTGCCAGCAGCAGTACCGGGACTAGCGACTACGAGCAGTACTTC. Translating gives CASSSTGTSDYEQYF.

The J gene is TRBJ1-5, the V gene TRBV6-6; 7 positions agree with TRBD1. Trimming at V came to 8 bases and at J to 6 bases, leaving 4 bases not matched to a gene. The germline gives CDR1 MNHNY, CDR2 SVGAGI (reference sequence). The CDR3 covers 12 residues. In nucleotides, the CDR3 is TGTGCCAGCCAGGAGGGGGCTCAGCCCCAGCATTTT. Its translation is CASQEGAQPQHF.

The chain recombines TRBV6-5 with TRBJ2-4; no firm D call. The J call is uncertain, as TRBJ2-7 better fits the DNA end. CDR3 length: 14 residues. Germline V lookup: CDR1 MNHEY, CDR2 SVGAGI. The CDR3 here is CASSFLAEPYEQYF. CDR3 in DNA: TGTGCCAGCAGTTTCCTGGCGGAACCCTACGAGCAGTACTTC.

The chain has TRBV15 and TRBJ2-1; TRBD2 matches at 9 bases. This CDR3 is built from 15 residues. V was pared by 1 base and J by 6 bases, with 4 bases of the junction left unmatched. Germline V gives CDR1 LNHNV, CDR2 YYDKDF (reference sequence). For the CDR3, the DNA is TGTGCCACCAGCAGAGGGACTAGCGCCCCCAATGAGCAGTTCTTC. It codes for CATSRGTSAPNEQFF.

This chain links TRBV24-1 with TRBJ2-1; 8 bases agree with TRBD2. Germline V gives CDR1 KGHDR, CDR2 SFDVKD. Trimming removed 0 bases from V and 8 bases from J; junction bases left unmatched: 2. This CDR3 is built from 14 residues. The CDR3 nucleotides read TGTGCCACCAGTGATTTGCGGGGGGGGTATGAGCAGTTCTTC. This translates into CATSDLRGGYEQFF.

The gene calls are TRBV15 and TRBJ2-5; D tentatively reads TRBD1 or TRBD2 (5 bases each). V was shortened by 9 bases and J by 5 bases, with 16 bases between the two germline ends. The CDR3 consists of 13 residues. Germline CDR1 is LNHNV and CDR2 is YYDKDF (reference sequence). CDR3 region: CATGVVNGETQYF. DNA for the CDR3: TGTGCCACGGGGGTAGTCAACGGGGAGACCCAGTACTTC.

V usage is TRBV28 and J usage is TRBJ2-4; D is perhaps TRBD1 (6 bases). This CDR3 spans 14 amino acids. CDR1 is MDHEN and CDR2 is SYDVKM in the germline V gene. The V gene lost 5 bases and the J gene lost 4 bases, with 12 bases spanning the gap. CDR3 DNA: TGTGCCAGCAGTCAAATAGACAGGAAAAACATTCAGTACTTC. Residues: CASSQIDRKNIQYF.

A few counts support this clonotype. At one end, the junction sequence differs from germline, possibly due to a read error. The chain uses TRBV9 and TRBJ2-7, with TRBD1 matching over 9 bases. This CDR3 has 16 residues. Germline V gene sequence: CDR1 SGDLS, CDR2 YYNGEE. DNA of the CDR3: TGTGCCAGCAGCGACAATCCGGGACAGGGCTCCAACGAGCAGTACTTC. Translated, it gives CASSDNPGQGSNEQYF.